These T cell receptor beta chains were read from a single sample in a study of shared clonotypes between healthy human individuals. Measured with immunoSEQ multiplex PCR; TCRdb has only the in-frame clones, and not every one. The sample comprises about 2.1 million clones, roughly 95% of which are singletons, and about 1.7% rests with the top ten. The material sequenced was naive CD8+ T cells from PBMCs. The receptors come from a man aged 18 to 29 in good health. Some clones in this sample may be carry-over from other donors' samples. CDR3s leave out the opening cysteine and the closing phenylalanine or tryptophan. Fields, in order: J gene, V gene, CDR3 protein.

>TRBJ2-5|TRBV5-1
ASSPIQGLETQY
>TRBJ2-7|TRBV7-2
ASSLAGLASYEQY
>TRBJ2-3|TRBV13
ASSASTDTQY
>TRBJ2-7|TRBV7-8
ASSLGPPYEQY
>TRBJ2-7|TRBV7-9
ASSPGDRIYEQY
>TRBJ2-1|TRBV27
ASRELAGGEFVGNEQF
>TRBJ2-3|TRBV7-9
ASSPPTSGSTDTQY
>TRBJ1-1|TRBV5-4
ASSPPRGDTEAF
>TRBJ2-5|TRBV28
ASSLSIALQGQETQY
>TRBJ2-1|TRBV4-3
ASSPRQGELGEQF
>TRBJ2-7|TRBV14
ASSPGLAGPYEQY
>TRBJ2-5|TRBV25-1
ASTSDRDETQY
>TRBJ2-7|TRBV27
ASSLRGPYEQY
>TRBJ2-2|TRBV5-6
ASSLAFYGDTGELF
>TRBJ1-5|TRBV28
ASSENPNRLNQPQH
>TRBJ1-5|TRBV28
AAVEERTKKNQPQH
>TRBJ2-3|TRBV7-3
ASSVGPVSDTQY
>TRBJ1-2|TRBV28
ASASFTGYGYT
>TRBJ2-7|TRBV28
ASSPGLAGEQY
>TRBJ2-1|TRBV7-3
ASSFGVSSYNEQF
>TRBJ1-5|TRBV27
ASSISGDSNQPQH
>TRBJ2-3|TRBV27
ASSLRDTQY
>TRBJ2-5|TRBV29-1
SVEEQGGKETQY
>TRBJ2-3|TRBV5-8
ASSLGTGGDTQY